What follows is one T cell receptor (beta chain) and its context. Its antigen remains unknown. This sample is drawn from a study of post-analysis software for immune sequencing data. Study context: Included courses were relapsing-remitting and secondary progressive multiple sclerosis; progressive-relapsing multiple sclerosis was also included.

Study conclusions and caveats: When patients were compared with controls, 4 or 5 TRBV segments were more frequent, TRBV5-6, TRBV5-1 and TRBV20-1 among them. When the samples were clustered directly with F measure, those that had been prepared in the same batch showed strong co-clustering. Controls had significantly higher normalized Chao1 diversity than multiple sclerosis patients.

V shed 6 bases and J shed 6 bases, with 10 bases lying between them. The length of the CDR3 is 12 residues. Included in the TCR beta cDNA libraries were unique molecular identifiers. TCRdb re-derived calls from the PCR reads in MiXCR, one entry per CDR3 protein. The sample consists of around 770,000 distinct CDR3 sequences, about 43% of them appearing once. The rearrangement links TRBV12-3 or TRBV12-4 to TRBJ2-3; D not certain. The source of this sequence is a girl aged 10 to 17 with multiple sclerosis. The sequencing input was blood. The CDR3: CASRPGRDTQYF. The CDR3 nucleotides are TGTGCCAGCAGACCTGGACGGGATACGCAGTATTTT.